Listed here are 30 T cell receptor beta chains from one sample, sequenced in a study of long-term antiretroviral therapy in people with HIV. The libraries were made with immunoSEQ v3.0 at survey level. Data came from immunoSEQ multiplex PCR; TCRdb stores just in-frame clones and leaves some out. The data contain tens of thousands of clones, 93% of them singletons. Sample: unsorted PBMCs, taken approximately 6.3 years after starting antiretroviral therapy. These receptors came from a middle-aged woman with HIV.

The chain has TRBV30 and TRBJ1-6, with 10 bases aligning to TRBD1. V dropped 2 bases and J dropped 10; count of bases not matched to a gene: 5. Looked up from germline, CDR1 is GTSNPN and CDR2 is SVGIG (reference sequence). This CDR3 spans 14 amino acids. CDR3 nucleotides: TGTGCCTGGAGTTCCGGGACAGGGGACTCACCCCTCCACTTT. Amino acid sequence: CAWSSGTGDSPLHF.

CDR3 bases: TGTGCCAGCTCACCCCCGGGGGGGGGCGGGACTGAAGCTTTCTTT. Amino acids: CASSPPGGGGTEAFF. J is TRBJ1-1 and V is TRBV18; D is possibly TRBD1 (6 bases). The CDR3 runs 15 residues. The V gene lost 3 bases and the J gene lost 5 bases, with 16 bases spanning the gap. Germline-derived CDR1 and CDR2 are KGHSH and LQKENI.

The rearrangement links TRBV7-6 to TRBJ1-1; TRBD1 might be the D (5 bases). V lost 9 bases and J lost 4, with 18 bases in between. Germline loops: CDR1 SGHVS, CDR2 FNYEAQ. The CDR3 loop spans 14 amino acids. The DNA for the CDR3 is TGTGCCAGTATTAAGAACGGGGGGATCACTGAAGCTTTCTTT. It encodes CASIKNGGITEAFF. Variable domain in full (rest from reference TRBV7-6 and TRBJ1-1): GAGVSQSPRYKVTKRGQDVALRCDPISGHVSLYWYRQALGQGPEFLTYFNYEAQQDKSGLPNDRFSAERPEGSISTLTIQRTEQRDSAMYRCASIKNGGITEAFFGQGTRLTVV.

V and J are TRBV27 and TRBJ1-4; D is undetermined. The CDR3 sequence is 14 residues long. V lost 1 base and J lost 3, with 6 bases in between. Germline V gives CDR1 MNHEY, CDR2 SMNVEV (reference sequence). The CDR3 sequence: CASSLLDANEKLFF. CDR3 DNA: TGTGCCAGCAGTTTATTGGATGCTAATGAAAAACTGTTTTTT.

The gene calls are TRBV7-2 and TRBJ2-4; possibly TRBD1 for D (5 bases). V gave up 4 bases and J gave up 4 bases, with 14 bases separating them. Germline V lookup: CDR1 SGHTA, CDR2 FQGNSA. CDR3 length equals 15 residues. The CDR3 DNA follows: TGTGCCAGCAGCTCTAATATCGGACAAAAAAACATTCAGTACTTC. This translates into CASSSNIGQKNIQYF.

The chain carries TRBV7-2 and TRBJ2-7; TRBD2 matches at 12 bases. Germline CDR1 and CDR2: SGHTA and FQGNSA. Trimming cost V 5 bases and J 2 bases; bases outside gene matches: 1. The CDR3 sequence is 14 residues long. The CDR3 coding sequence is TGTGCCAGCAGCGCTAGCGGGGGGGCCTACGAGCAGTACTTC. As protein: CASSASGGAYEQYF.

This clone occurred once. V usage is TRBV27 and J usage is TRBJ1-2; D is possibly TRBD1 (5 bases). From germline, CDR1 is MNHEY and CDR2 SMNVEV (reference sequence). The CDR3 runs to 17 residues. With 2 bases removed from V and 2 bases from J, the gap between germline ends came to 18 bases. DNA of the CDR3: TGTGCCAGCAGTTTAGCCCAGCGGGGGGTGTTCAACTATGGCTACACCTTC. As protein: CASSLAQRGVFNYGYTF.

The CDR3 loop is CAWMTTSESPLHF. CDR3 in DNA: TGTGCCTGGATGACGACTTCAGAATCACCCCTCCACTTT. The rearrangement joins TRBV30 to TRBJ1-6; D is uncertain. Looked up from germline, CDR1 is GTSNPN and CDR2 is SVGIG (reference sequence). The CDR3 is 13 amino acids. Trimming shortened V by 4 bases and J by 10 bases, and 14 bases separated the two germline ends.

The chain uses TRBV5-1 and TRBJ2-1; no clear D. The CDR3 runs 15 residues. Per the germline V gene, CDR1 is SGHRS and CDR2 is YFSETQ. Trimming left V 0 bases short and J 1 base short, with 8 bases between. The CDR3 region is CASSLGQPSYNEQFF. The CDR3 DNA sequence: TGCGCCAGCAGCTTGGGGCAGCCGTCCTACAATGAGCAGTTCTTC.

The chain combines TRBV5-1 with TRBJ2-1, with TRBD1 identical over 9 bases. From germline, CDR1 is SGHRS and CDR2 YFSETQ. The CDR3 length is 14 residues. V gave up 7 bases and J gave up 7 bases; unmatched junction bases: 9. CDR3 loop: CASSRGTGSNEQFF. The DNA for the CDR3 is TGCGCCAGCTCCCGAGGGACAGGGAGTAATGAGCAGTTCTTC.

The chain employs TRBV5-4 and TRBJ2-7; 9 bases line up with TRBD2. The CDR3 is 15 residues long. Germline CDR1 reads SGHNT; CDR2 reads YYREEE (reference sequence). V lost 0 bases to trimming and J lost 3 bases; unmatched junction nucleotides: 4. The CDR3 region is CASSLVLAGSYEQYF. CDR3 DNA sequence: TGTGCCAGCAGCTTGGTGCTAGCGGGGAGCTACGAGCAGTACTTC. The complete variable domain, with remaining parts taken from reference TRBV5-4 and TRBJ2-7, reads ETGVTQSPTHLIKTRGQQVTLRCSSQSGHNTVSWYQQALGQGPQFIFQYYREEENGRGNFPPRFSGLQFPNYSSELNVNALELDDSALYLCASSLVLAGSYEQYFGPGTRLTVT.

The V gene is TRBV2, the J gene TRBJ2-1; tentative D call: TRBD1 (5 bases). This CDR3 contains 15 residues. V lost 7 bases to trimming and J lost 0 bases, with 13 bases between them. Germline-derived CDR1 and CDR2 are SNHLY and FYNNEI. The DNA for the CDR3 is TGTGCCAGCAAGGCAGGGCAAAGCTCCTACAATGAGCAGTTCTTC. It encodes CASKAGQSSYNEQFF.

The V call is TRBV19, the J call TRBJ1-2; D remains ambiguous. The germline CDR1 and CDR2 sequences are LNHDA and SQIVND (reference sequence). CDR3 length: 13 amino acids. V was cut by 3 bases and J by 8 bases, with 13 bases left in between. CDR3 sequence reads: CASSMLRRAGYTF. The CDR3 nucleotides read TGTGCCAGTAGTATGCTCCGGAGGGCGGGCTACACCTTC.

The genes are TRBV28 and TRBJ2-2; TRBD2 might be the D (5 bases). There are 20 residues in the CDR3. V lost 3 bases and J 0 bases, leaving 23 bases between the germline ends. Germline CDR1 reads MDHEN; CDR2 reads SYDVKM. The CDR3 nucleotides read TGTGCCAGCAGTTTGATCGGGATCCTGCAGTCAACCGCGAACACCGGGGAGCTGTTTTTT. Its protein is CASSLIGILQSTANTGELFF.

The chain employs TRBV7-2 and TRBJ1-2; D remains unclear. Germline values: CDR1 SGHTA, CDR2 FQGNSA. V lost 6 bases, J lost 0 bases, and 14 bases lay in between. The CDR3 runs 15 residues. CDR3: CASSPWPDSNYGYTF. CDR3 coding DNA: TGTGCCAGCAGTCCCTGGCCCGACTCTAACTATGGCTACACCTTC.

The chain carries TRBV7-2 and TRBJ1-2; no reliable D call. V gave up 5 bases and J gave up 1 base, with 14 bases separating them. Germline V gene data show CDR1 as SGHTA and CDR2 as FQGNSA. The CDR3 sequence is 15 residues long. The CDR3 DNA sequence: TGTGCCAGCAGCCCTTCGGGTTCATTTAACTATGGCTACACCTTC. Translating gives CASSPSGSFNYGYTF. Full variable domain (outside the CDR3, taken from reference TRBV7-2 and TRBJ1-2): GAGVSQSPSNKVTEKGKDVELRCDPISGHTALYWYRQSLGQGLEFLIYFQGNSAPDKSGLPSDRFSAERTGGSVSTLTIQRTQQEDSAVYLCASSPSGSFNYGYTFGSGTRLTVV.

The chain is built from TRBV16 and TRBJ1-3, with unresolved D. Between the trimmed V and J ends, which lost 0 bases and 0 bases, there was a span of 3 bases. Germline V lookup: CDR1 KGHSY, CDR2 FQNENV. CDR3 size: 14 residues. The DNA of the CDR3 is TGTGCCAGCAGCCAATCCTTCTCTGGAAACACCATATATTTT. It encodes CASSQSFSGNTIYF.

J is TRBJ1-4 and V is TRBV2; a possible D gene is TRBD1 (6 bases). Deletions cut 6 bases from V and 1 base from J, with 12 bases between. In germline, CDR1 is SNHLY, CDR2 FYNNEI. The CDR3 is made up of 15 amino acids. Here the CDR3 reads CASSLRGVTNEKLFF. CDR3 nucleotide sequence: TGTGCCAGCAGCCTAAGGGGGGTAACTAATGAAAAACTGTTTTTT.

The V and J genes are TRBV19 and TRBJ2-2, with TRBD2 as a possible D gene (5 bases). CDR3 length: 17 amino acids. V gave up 1 base and J gave up 0 bases, with 12 bases separating them. The V gene's germline CDR1 is LNHDA and CDR2 SQIVND (reference sequence). The DNA for the CDR3 is TGTGCCAGTAGTATAGTTGGCACGGGATCGAACACCGGGGAGCTGTTTTTT. Amino acid sequence: CASSIVGTGSNTGELFF.

This sequence joins TRBV5-1 and TRBJ1-2; D unresolved. CDR1 SGHRS and CDR2 YFSETQ come from the germline V gene. With 5 bases removed from V and 5 bases from J, the gap between germline ends came to 10 bases. This CDR3 has 12 residues. The CDR3 nucleotides are TGCGCCAGCAGTCTTGTAGGTTATGGCTACACCTTC. Protein: CASSLVGYGYTF.

The V call is TRBV5-1, the J call TRBJ1-2; 7 nucleotides match TRBD1. CDR1 is SGHRS and CDR2 is YFSETQ in the germline V gene. The J segment lost 8 bases and the V segment lost 0 bases, leaving 4 bases of the junction unmatched. This CDR3 is 13 amino acids long. Here the CDR3 DNA reads TGCGCCAGCAGCTTGGGACAGGGAGGAGGCTACACCTTC. This codes for CASSLGQGGGYTF.

This chain uses TRBV5-4 with TRBJ1-2; 9 nucleotides align to TRBD1. The CDR3 contains 14 residues. The germline V gene has CDR1 SGHNT and CDR2 YYREEE (reference sequence). The V and J ends lost 4 bases and 8 bases, in that order; junction bases with no gene match: 9. The CDR3 sequence is CASSPITGGEGYTF. The CDR3 nucleotides are TGTGCCAGCAGCCCTATTACAGGGGGCGAAGGCTACACCTTC. The entire variable domain, with the rest obtained from reference TRBV5-4 and TRBJ1-2, is as follows: ETGVTQSPTHLIKTRGQQVTLRCSSQSGHNTVSWYQQALGQGPQFIFQYYREEENGRGNFPPRFSGLQFPNYSSELNVNALELDDSALYLCASSPITGGEGYTFGSGTRLTVV.

The V and J genes are TRBV5-1 and TRBJ2-2; 14 positions agree with TRBD2. The trim removed 4 bases at V and 2 bases at J, leaving 10 bases unmatched. Per germline, CDR1 SGHRS and CDR2 YFSETQ. The CDR3 contains 19 residues. CDR3 loop: CASSPRRGTSGRNTGELFF. In DNA form, the CDR3 reads TGCGCCAGCAGCCCCAGGAGGGGGACTAGCGGGAGAAACACCGGGGAGCTGTTTTTT.

V is TRBV10-3 and J is TRBJ1-2; the D is unclear. Germline V gives CDR1 ENHRY, CDR2 SYGVKD. Trimming pared 3 bases from V and 3 bases from J, leaving 8 bases between. The CDR3 spans 13 residues. The CDR3 coding sequence is TGTGCCATCAGTGACGACCGGTACTATGGCTACACCTTC. The encoded protein is CAISDDRYYGYTF.

The chain combines TRBV5-8 with TRBJ1-5, with D unresolved. Trimming cost V 0 bases and J 7 bases, with 8 bases left between them. The CDR3 is 13 amino acids. Germline CDR1 and CDR2: SGHTS and YDEGEE. The CDR3 region has the DNA TGTGCCAGCAGCTTGGCGGACTGCCAGCCCCAGCATTTT. This sequence encodes CASSLADCQPQHF.

The rearrangement uses TRBV10-3 and TRBJ2-1; 9 bases agree with TRBD2. CDR3 length: 18 residues. Germline V gene data show CDR1 as ENHRY and CDR2 as SYGVKD. Trimming cost V 0 bases and J 7 bases; bases outside gene matches: 13. The CDR3 DNA follows: TGTGCCATCAGTGAGTCGACTCCTAGCGGGGCTGAAAAGAATGAGCAGTTCTTC. This codes for CAISESTPSGAEKNEQFF.

The chain uses TRBV9 and TRBJ2-7, with 8 bases identical to TRBD1. V lost 3 bases, J lost 7 bases, and 12 bases stayed unmatched. The CDR3 runs to 15 residues. CDR1 and CDR2 from the germline V gene are SGDLS and YYNGEE. CDR3 nucleotide sequence: TGTGCCAGCAGCGAGAGGGGACAGGACTCTAGGGAGCAGTACTTC. It codes for CASSERGQDSREQYF.

V gene TRBV7-9 combines with J gene TRBJ1-5; the D gene is possibly TRBD1 (6 bases). Germline V lookup: CDR1 SEHNR, CDR2 FQNEAQ (reference sequence). The CDR3 has 16 amino acids. Trimming cost V 9 bases and J 7 bases, with 25 bases left between them. For the CDR3, the DNA is TGTGCCAGGAAGAGGAACAGGGAAGTGGCTGTACAGCCCCAGCATTTT. This codes for CARKRNREVAVQPQHF.

This chain uses TRBV9 with TRBJ2-7; weak D call: TRBD1 (6 bases). This CDR3 contains 13 residues. Germline CDR1 SGDLS, CDR2 YYNGEE. Deletions cut 4 bases from V and 2 bases from J, with 10 bases between. The CDR3 DNA is TGTGCCAGCAGCCAGGGACATCCCTACGAGCAGTACTTC. It translates to CASSQGHPYEQYF.

The J gene is TRBJ2-1, the V gene TRBV27; 11 nucleotides line up with TRBD2. CDR3 length equals 19 residues. J lost 0 bases, V lost 3 bases, and 10 bases had no gene match. From germline, CDR1 is MNHEY and CDR2 SMNVEV (reference sequence). The chain's CDR3 is CASSFRGLAGPTSYNEQFF. DNA for the CDR3: TGTGCCAGCAGTTTCCGTGGACTAGCGGGTCCTACCTCCTACAATGAGCAGTTCTTC.